Presented here are 6 T cell receptor beta chains from one specimen sequenced in a study of T cells in Graves' hyperthyroidism and ophthalmopathy. Amplified TCR beta CDR3 regions derived from RNA transcripts. When the TCR CDR3 underwent first-round RT-PCR, the HTBI primer set was used. TCRdb reprocessed the multiplex PCR reads with MiXCR, giving one entry per CDR3 protein. The table lists under 400,000 distinct CDR3 sequences, roughly 15% of them singletons. Sequenced: blood. All receptors derive from a woman between 55 and 75 years old with Graves' ophthalmopathy.

The rearrangement joins TRBV28 to TRBJ1-4; 7 nucleotides align to TRBD1. Germline V gene lookup returns CDR1 MDHEN and CDR2 SYDVKM. The V segment lost 3 bases and the J segment 7 bases; nucleotides outside the gene matches: 8. The CDR3 has 15 amino acids. The CDR3 sequence: CASSFPRQGVEKLFF. The CDR3 coding sequence is TGTGCCAGCAGTTTTCCTCGGCAGGGGGTTGAAAAACTGTTTTTT. Filled out from reference TRBV28 and TRBJ1-4, the complete variable domain reads DVKVTQSSRYLVKRTGEKVFLECVQDMDHENMFWYRQDPGLGLRLIYFSYDVKMKEKGDIPEGYSVSREKKERFSLILESASTNQTSMYLCASSFPRQGVEKLFFGSGTQLSVL.

The chain carries TRBV6-2 or TRBV6-3 and TRBJ2-7, with TRBD2 identical over 13 bases. The CDR3 is 17 residues long. CDR1 is MNHEY, CDR2 SVGEGT, per germline. V lost 8 bases, J lost 0 bases, and 10 bases stayed unmatched. The CDR3 DNA follows: TGTGCCAGCCTGCCGGGACTAGCGGGGACAAGCTCCTACGAGCAGTACTTC. Translating it yields CASLPGLAGTSSYEQYF.

Of note for this clonotype: A much larger clone is a single base away; this may be a read error. V usage is TRBV10-3 and J usage is TRBJ2-5; D remains unclear. The length of the CDR3 is 13 residues. Germline V gene lookup returns CDR1 ENHRY and CDR2 SYGVKD. The CDR3 region has the DNA TGTGCCGTCAGTGAGTTTGACCAAGAGACCCAGTACTTC. Protein product: CAVSEFDQETQYF.

This clonotype was seen a handful of times. The chain recombines TRBV20-1 with TRBJ1-5, with 11 bases fitting TRBD1. J lost 4 bases, V lost 4 bases, and 6 bases had no gene match. Germline V gene data show CDR1 as DFQATT and CDR2 as SNEGSKA (reference sequence). The CDR3 runs 15 residues. The DNA for the CDR3 is TGCAGTGCTACCCGGACAGGGGGCCTGAATCAGCCCCAGCATTTT. Translating it yields CSATRTGGLNQPQHF.

This clonotype was counted between two and nine times. This rearrangement joins TRBV28 to TRBJ2-5, with D uncertain. This CDR3 comprises 13 residues. With 2 bases removed from V and 13 bases from J, the gap between germline ends came to 17 bases. Looked up from germline, CDR1 is MDHEN and CDR2 is SYDVKM. CDR3 loop: CASSLRIRSFWYF. In DNA, the CDR3 is TGTGCCAGCAGTTTACGGATAAGAAGTTTTTGGTACTTC.

This clonotype was seen many times. J is TRBJ1-2 and V is TRBV7-2; D possibly corresponds to TRBD1 (5 bases). The germline gives CDR1 SGHTA, CDR2 FQGNSA. This CDR3 is built from 15 residues. Trimming took off 3 bases at V and 3 bases at J, with 14 bases between the two ends. The DNA of the CDR3 is TGTGCCAGCAGCTTGGGCCGCCGGGGGGACTATGGCTACACCTTC. It yields the protein CASSLGRRGDYGYTF.